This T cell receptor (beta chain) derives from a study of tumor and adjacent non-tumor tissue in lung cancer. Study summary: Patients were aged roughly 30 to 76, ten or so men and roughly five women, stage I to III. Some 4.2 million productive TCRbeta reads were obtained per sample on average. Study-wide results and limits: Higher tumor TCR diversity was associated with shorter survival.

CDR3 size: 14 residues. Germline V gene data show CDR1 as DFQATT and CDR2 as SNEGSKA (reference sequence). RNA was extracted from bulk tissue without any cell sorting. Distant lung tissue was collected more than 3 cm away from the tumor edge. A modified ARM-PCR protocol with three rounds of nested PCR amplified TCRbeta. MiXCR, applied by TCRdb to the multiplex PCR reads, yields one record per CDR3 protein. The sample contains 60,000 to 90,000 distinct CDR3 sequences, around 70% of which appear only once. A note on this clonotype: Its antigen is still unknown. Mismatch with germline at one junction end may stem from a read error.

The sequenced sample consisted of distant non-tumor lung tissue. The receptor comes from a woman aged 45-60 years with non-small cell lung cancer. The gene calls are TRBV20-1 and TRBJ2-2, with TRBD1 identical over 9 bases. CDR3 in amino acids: CSADRGDNAGELFF. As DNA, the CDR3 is TGCAGTGCTGACAGGGGGGATAACGCCGGGGAGCTCTTTTTT.